The 21 T cell receptor beta chains below were found in one sample sequenced in a study of blood T cell repertoires in COVID-19. Assay used: immunoSEQ multiplex PCR; TCRdb lists only in-frame clones, some missing. This table holds a few hundred thousand clones, around 92% found once. The sample was peripheral blood. All receptors derive from a woman in her thirties with COVID-19, enrolled during active disease.

V is TRBV28 and J is TRBJ1-5; D unresolved. V was pared by 2 bases and J by 5 bases, with 7 bases between. The CDR3 runs to 13 residues. Germline CDR1 is MDHEN and CDR2 is SYDVKM. The CDR3, as DNA: TGTGCCAGCAGTTTAACAGAATATCAGCCCCAGCATTTT. Encoded protein: CASSLTEYQPQHF.

In its sample, this clone was seen a few times. The chain joins TRBV10-2 to TRBJ2-3; 8 bases match TRBD2. The germline gives CDR1 WSHSY, CDR2 SAAADI. V gave up 3 bases and J gave up 2 bases; unmatched junction bases: 16. The CDR3 extends over 19 amino acids. CDR3 protein: CASSDPTSGATLSTDTQYF. The CDR3 nucleotides are TGCGCCAGCAGTGATCCAACTAGCGGAGCGACCCTTTCCACAGATACGCAGTATTTT.

The chain joins TRBV6-5 to TRBJ1-1; the D gene is possibly TRBD1 (5 bases). The CDR3 sequence is 15 residues long. V shed 4 bases and J shed 0 bases, with 12 bases lying between them. CDR1 is MNHEY, CDR2 SVGAGI, per germline. CDR3 region: CASSSPGRVNTEAFF. The CDR3 DNA sequence: TGTGCCAGCAGTTCCCCGGGCAGGGTGAACACTGAAGCTTTCTTT.

This clone was observed a handful of times. The same CDR3 arises from other DNA sequences in this sample as well. The V and J genes are TRBV18 and TRBJ1-1; 8 nucleotides match TRBD1. Germline trimming cut 2 bases from V and 4 bases from J; bases unmatched to any gene: 0. Germline CDR1 is KGHSH and CDR2 is LQKENI. CDR3 length equals 13 residues. CDR3 region: CASSPTGGTEAFF. CDR3 nucleotide sequence: TGTGCCAGCTCACCAACAGGGGGCACTGAAGCTTTCTTT.

The genes are TRBV21-1 and TRBJ2-1; TRBD1, the table's D call, was not compared with the DNA. TRBV21-1 corresponds to a pseudogene. This CDR3 has 17 residues. CDR3 protein: CASSYSWGPPRMNEQFF. CDR3 sequence (DNA): TGTGCCAGCAGCTACTCATGGGGGCCCCCGAGGATGAATGAGCAGTTCTTC.

The V gene is TRBV18, the J gene TRBJ1-2, with D possibly being TRBD1 (6 bases). The CDR3 covers 14 residues. Germline CDR1 and CDR2: KGHSH and LQKENI. V was trimmed by 0 bases and J by 4 bases, leaving 9 bases between them. The CDR3 sequence is CASSPPAQGYGYTF. The DNA for the CDR3 is TGTGCCAGCTCACCACCCGCACAGGGCTATGGCTACACCTTC. Drawing the rest from reference TRBV18 and TRBJ1-2, the complete variable domain is NAGVMQNPRHLVRRRGQEARLRCSPMKGHSHVYWYRQLPEEGLKFMVYLQKENIIDESGMPKERFSAEFPKEGPSILRIQQVVRGDSAAYFCASSPPAQGYGYTFGSGTRLTVV.

The chain recombines TRBV15 with TRBJ2-7; TRBD1 matches at 8 bases. The V and J ends lost 3 bases and 1 base, in that order; junction bases with no gene match: 5. CDR3 length: 15 amino acids. Germline V gene lookup returns CDR1 LNHNV and CDR2 YYDKDF (reference sequence). The CDR3 coding sequence is TGTGCCACCAGCAGGGATACAGGGGGGTCCTACGAGCAGTACGTC. Amino acid sequence: CATSRDTGGSYEQYV.

The genes are TRBV3-1 (or the pseudogene TRBV3-2) and TRBJ1-3, with unresolved D. The CDR3 is 12 amino acids. CDR1 is LGHDT, CDR2 YNNKEL, per germline (reference sequence). V was shortened by 2 bases and J by 4 bases, with 3 bases between the two germline ends. The CDR3 DNA reads TGTGCCAGCAGCCAACGGGGAAACACCATATATTTT. It yields the protein CASSQRGNTIYF.

The gene calls are TRBV28 and TRBJ2-7; a possible D gene is TRBD2 (6 bases). Per the germline V gene, CDR1 is MDHEN and CDR2 is SYDVKM. CDR3 length: 16 amino acids. V was cut by 1 base and J by 2 bases, with 15 bases left in between. This chain's CDR3 is CASSLSSGSGAYEQYV. DNA for the CDR3: TGTGCCAGCAGTTTATCTTCCGGGAGCGGCGCCTACGAGCAGTACGTC.

This sequence joins TRBV29-1 and TRBJ2-7; 8 bases line up with TRBD2. Germline V gene sequence: CDR1 SQVTM, CDR2 ANQGSEA. V trimming: 5 bases; J trimming: 0 bases; junction bases outside the gene matches: 9. The CDR3 totals 15 residues. The CDR3 is CSVYPWTSFSYEQYV. The DNA for the CDR3 is TGCAGCGTTTACCCCTGGACTAGCTTCTCCTACGAGCAGTACGTC.

There are a few counts of this clone. The genes are TRBV3-1 (or the pseudogene TRBV3-2) and TRBJ2-1; no reliable D call. V lost 1 base, J lost 7 bases, and 8 bases lay in between. CDR1 and CDR2 (germline): LGHDT, YNNKEL (reference sequence). The CDR3 has 13 amino acids. CDR3 DNA: TGTGCCAGCAGCCAAGGATTCCGGAATGAGCAGTTCTTC. Protein product: CASSQGFRNEQFF.

V is TRBV6-1 and J is TRBJ1-5, with TRBD1 matching over 7 bases. This CDR3 is built from 16 residues. V dropped 4 bases and J dropped 2; count of bases not matched to a gene: 8. Germline lookup yields CDR1 MNHNS and CDR2 SASEGT. CDR3 protein: CASSVRDRPGNQPQHF. CDR3 DNA: TGTGCCAGCAGTGTCCGGGACAGACCAGGCAATCAGCCCCAGCATTTT.

The gene calls are TRBV20-1 and TRBJ1-5, with unresolved D. V lost 5 bases and J lost 11, with 10 bases in between. Germline CDR1 DFQATT, CDR2 SNEGSKA (reference sequence). The CDR3 sequence is 10 residues long. The CDR3 loop reads CSAVSGAQHF. CDR3 sequence (DNA): TGCAGTGCTGTCTCTGGAGCCCAGCATTTT.

The chain carries TRBV7-9 and TRBJ2-1; TRBD2 is a possible D gene (6 bases). Per germline, CDR1 SEHNR and CDR2 FQNEAQ (reference sequence). Trimming stripped 3 bases from V and 6 bases from J, with 21 bases between. CDR3 size: 17 residues. The CDR3 coding sequence is TGTGCCAGCAGCTTGCTGCCGGGACTGATGATGGGCAATGAGCAGTTCTTC. The encoded protein is CASSLLPGLMMGNEQFF.

CDR3 bases: TGTGCCAGCAGTGACTTGAGGAGAAACTATGGCTACACCTTC. It codes for CASSDLRRNYGYTF. This rearrangement joins TRBV6-1 to TRBJ1-2; no firm D call. CDR1 is MNHNS, CDR2 SASEGT, per germline. Trimming cost V 3 bases and J 2 bases, with 10 bases left between them. There are 14 residues in the CDR3.

The J gene is TRBJ2-5, the V gene TRBV5-5; unclear D gene. Germline V CDR1 and CDR2: SGHKS, YYEKEE (reference sequence). The CDR3 is 13 amino acids. V was pared by 0 bases and J by 6 bases, with 9 bases between. Written as DNA, the CDR3 is TGTGCCAGCAGCTTGGAGCGTCAGAAGACCCAGTACTTC. Its protein product is CASSLERQKTQYF.

The genes are TRBV10-3 and TRBJ2-7; D is possibly TRBD1 (6 bases). V lost 4 bases to trimming and J lost 1 base, with 11 bases between them. There are 14 residues in the CDR3. Germline CDR1 ENHRY, CDR2 SYGVKD. The CDR3 reads CAISGGQGSYEQYF. The CDR3 nucleotides are TGTGCCATCAGTGGTGGTCAGGGGTCCTACGAGCAGTACTTC.

This sequence joins TRBV2 and TRBJ1-6, with 8 bases aligning to TRBD1. The CDR3 sequence is 17 residues long. Unmatched junction bases numbered 15, after V lost 11 bases and J lost 3 bases. Germline loops: CDR1 SNHLY, CDR2 FYNNEI. CDR3 loop: CALYTGQGDNYNSPLHF. The CDR3 DNA reads TGTGCCTTGTATACAGGACAGGGTGATAACTATAATTCACCCCTCCACTTT.

The chain links TRBV27 to TRBJ1-6; D uncertain. The CDR3 is made up of 14 amino acids. Trimming took 0 bases from V and 12 from J, leaving 12 bases between them. CDR1 and CDR2 from the germline V gene are MNHEY and SMNVEV (reference sequence). CDR3 in amino acids: CASSLSGELGPLHF. CDR3 nucleotides: TGTGCCAGCAGTTTATCTGGGGAGTTGGGACCCCTCCACTTT.

The CDR3 region is CASSPAILDRENEQYF. CDR3 in DNA: TGTGCCAGCAGCCCCGCCATCCTGGACAGGGAAAACGAGCAGTACTTC. V gene TRBV7-2 combines with J gene TRBJ2-7, with 8 bases identical to TRBD1. CDR3 size: 16 residues. V lost 5 bases, J lost 5 bases, and 14 bases stayed unmatched. Germline V CDR1 and CDR2: SGHTA, FQGNSA.

For the CDR3, the DNA is TGTGCCAGCAGCCAAGAACCAGGTTTTGATCAGCCCCAGCATTTT. This encodes CASSQEPGFDQPQHF. This chain connects TRBV4-2 to TRBJ1-5, with unresolved D. Trimming shortened V by 0 bases and J by 5 bases, and 11 bases separated the two germline ends. From germline, CDR1 is LGHNA and CDR2 YNFKEQ. The CDR3 consists of 15 residues.